These 27 T cell receptor beta chains were sequenced from one sample in a study of post-analysis software for immune sequencing data. Study results and caveats: TRBV5-6, TRBV5-1 and TRBV20-1 belonged to a set of roughly five TRBV segments that were more frequent in patients than controls.

Their target antigens are unknown. Unique molecular identifiers were built into the TCR beta cDNA libraries. TCRdb redid the calling of the PCR reads with MiXCR, one entry per CDR3 protein. This sample yields roughly 410,000 distinct CDR3 sequences, of which roughly 35% are seen a single time; 13% belongs to the top ten. Sequencing was done on a sample of blood. The receptors here all came from a girl under 18 with multiple sclerosis.

This clonotype was picked up a small number of times. This chain uses TRBV4-3 with TRBJ2-1, with D maybe TRBD2 (5 bases). Germline-derived CDR1 and CDR2 are LGHNA and YSLEER. The CDR3 runs 14 residues. Trimming removed 0 bases from V and 8 bases from J, with 11 bases in between. The CDR3 sequence: CASSQDIEGYEQFF. The CDR3 DNA sequence: TGCGCCAGCAGCCAAGACATAGAGGGCTATGAGCAGTTCTTC.

V gene TRBV5-1 combines with J gene TRBJ1-2; the match to TRBD1 covers 7 bases. Germline CDR1 SGHRS, CDR2 YFSETQ. The CDR3 totals 15 residues. J gave up 3 bases and V 3 bases, and 8 bases lay outside the gene matches. CDR3 loop: CASSSLQGPYYGYTF. The CDR3 region has the DNA TGCGCCAGCAGCTCGCTACAGGGGCCCTACTATGGCTACACCTTC.

This clonotype has a handful of counts. J is TRBJ2-1 and V is TRBV12-3 or TRBV12-4; 9 bases agree with TRBD2. Trimming cost V 6 bases and J 5 bases; bases outside gene matches: 5. This CDR3 is 14 amino acids long. In DNA, the CDR3 is TGTGCCAGCAGCCTTAGCGGGGGTCACAATGAGCAGTTCTTC. The encoded protein is CASSLSGGHNEQFF.

This chain joins TRBV4-2 and TRBJ2-3; possible D gene TRBD2, 7 bases. Germline lookup yields CDR1 LGHNA and CDR2 YNFKEQ. The CDR3 consists of 18 residues. Trimming took 1 base from V and 2 from J, leaving 19 bases between them. The CDR3 DNA follows: TGTGCCAGCAGCCAAGGGGTCGAGGGGGGGCGTGTCACAGATACGCAGTATTTT. Translated, it gives CASSQGVEGGRVTDTQYF.

The V call is TRBV20-1, the J call TRBJ2-1; D gene unclear. Germline-derived CDR1 and CDR2 are DFQATT and SNEGSKA (reference sequence). V shed 1 base and J shed 0 bases, with 16 bases lying between them. The CDR3 is made up of 17 amino acids. The CDR3 reads CSARARSTMSSYNEQFF. For the CDR3, the DNA is TGCAGTGCTAGAGCCCGCTCTACGATGAGCTCCTACAATGAGCAGTTCTTC.

This clonotype turned up a few times. The J gene is TRBJ1-5, the V gene TRBV12-3 or TRBV12-4; TRBD1 matches at 8 bases. CDR3 length equals 16 residues. With V trimmed by 6 bases and J by 7 bases, 14 bases remained unmatched. As DNA, the CDR3 is TGTGCCAGCAGCCGAAGCCCCGACAGGGGAGGGCAGCCCCAGCATTTT. As protein: CASSRSPDRGGQPQHF.

The sample holds a few counts of this clonotype. This chain uses TRBV2 with TRBJ2-1; 10 positions match TRBD1. This CDR3 contains 14 residues. The V segment lost 9 bases and the J segment 7 bases; nucleotides outside the gene matches: 9. CDR1 and CDR2 from the germline V gene are SNHLY and FYNNEI. CDR3 in amino acids: CASFRQGARNEQFF. DNA of the CDR3: TGTGCCAGTTTCCGACAGGGGGCCAGGAATGAGCAGTTCTTC.

The gene calls are TRBV4-2 and TRBJ2-1, with D unresolved. V lost 1 base and J lost 7, with 14 bases in between. The germline gives CDR1 LGHNA, CDR2 YNFKEQ. The CDR3 consists of 15 residues. The CDR3 loop is CASSQGDQLWNEQFF. DNA for the CDR3: TGTGCCAGCAGCCAAGGGGATCAGCTTTGGAATGAGCAGTTCTTC.

The V gene is TRBV12-3 or TRBV12-4, the J gene TRBJ2-4; no definite D call. This CDR3 spans 14 amino acids. The V gene lost 3 bases and the J gene lost 6 bases, with 12 bases spanning the gap. The CDR3 nucleotides read TGTGCCAGCAGTTTGTGGGGTGTGGGAAACATTCAGTACTTC. Translation gives CASSLWGVGNIQYF.

This clonotype was counted between two and nine times. V gene TRBV20-1 combines with J gene TRBJ2-5, with TRBD2 as a possible D gene (6 bases). There are 13 residues in the CDR3. Germline assignment: CDR1 DFQATT and CDR2 SNEGSKA (reference sequence). V dropped 3 bases and J dropped 1 base, with 9 bases sitting between them. The CDR3 coding sequence is TGCAGTGCTAGTCGGGAGCGCCAAGAGACCCAGTACTTC. It yields the protein CSASRERQETQYF.

V gene TRBV5-1 combines with J gene TRBJ1-1, with TRBD1 matching 7 bases. The CDR3 is 17 residues long. The ends lost 5 bases at V and 0 bases at J; junction bases unmatched: 13. The germline CDR1 and CDR2 sequences are SGHRS and YFSETQ. The CDR3 region is CASRLRQGGTMNTEAFF. The CDR3 DNA sequence: TGCGCCAGCAGACTAAGACAGGGAGGCACAATGAACACTGAAGCTTTCTTT.

J is TRBJ2-7 and V is TRBV9, with TRBD1 identical over 7 bases. The CDR3 totals 15 residues. Trimming removed 0 bases from V and 4 bases from J; junction bases left unmatched: 7. CDR1 is SGDLS and CDR2 is YYNGEE in the germline V gene. CDR3 bases: TGTGCCAGCAGCGTAGGAGGGACAGAGATTTACGAGCAGTACTTC. Protein sequence: CASSVGGTEIYEQYF.

The chain couples TRBV20-1 to TRBJ2-7; possibly TRBD1 or TRBD2 for D (7 bases each). Deletions cut 0 bases from V and 0 bases from J, with 18 bases between. The CDR3 totals 17 residues. Germline V gene data show CDR1 as DFQATT and CDR2 as SNEGSKA (reference sequence). CDR3 sequence: CSARDAQGGSRSYEQYF. The CDR3 bases are TGCAGTGCTAGAGACGCCCAGGGGGGGTCGCGCTCCTACGAGCAGTACTTC.

The genes are TRBV5-1 and TRBJ1-1, with 7 bases matching TRBD1. Germline V gives CDR1 SGHRS, CDR2 YFSETQ. The CDR3 is 14 residues long. Losses at the gene ends were 7 bases for V and 4 bases for J; bases not matched to a gene: 10. This chain's CDR3 is CASRGTDFGTEAFF. Written as DNA, the CDR3 is TGCGCCAGCCGGGGGACAGACTTTGGCACTGAAGCTTTCTTT. The full variable domain, its missing parts supplied by reference TRBV5-1 and TRBJ1-1, is KAGVTQTPRYLIKTRGQQVTLSCSPISGHRSVSWYQQTPGQGLQFLFEYFSETQRNKGNFPGRFSGRQFSNSRSEMNVSTLELGDSALYLCASRGTDFGTEAFFGQGTRLTVV.

This clonotype was detected only a few times. The rearrangement uses TRBV7-2 and TRBJ1-4, with a weak D call TRBD1 (5 bases). Germline assignment: CDR1 SGHTA and CDR2 FQGNSA. This CDR3 spans 17 amino acids. The V gene lost 2 bases and the J gene lost 4 bases, with 17 bases spanning the gap. The CDR3 loop reads CASSLHPVPGRNEKLFF. CDR3 in DNA: TGTGCCAGCAGCTTACATCCCGTCCCAGGGCGTAATGAAAAACTGTTTTTT.

This clonotype was observed a single time. V gene TRBV20-1 combines with J gene TRBJ2-7, with 9 nucleotides matching TRBD1. Germline V gene lookup returns CDR1 DFQATT and CDR2 SNEGSKA (reference sequence). The CDR3 has 15 residues. Trimming at V came to 3 bases and at J to 0 bases, leaving 6 bases not matched to a gene. CDR3 sequence: CSASPGQGRSYEQYF. The DNA of the CDR3 is TGCAGTGCTAGCCCGGGACAGGGACGCTCCTACGAGCAGTACTTC.

This sequence joins TRBV3-1 and TRBJ1-6; D possibly corresponds to TRBD1 (5 bases). Trimming took 4 bases from V and 7 from J, leaving 20 bases between them. This CDR3 has 17 amino acids. CDR1 LGHDT and CDR2 YNNKEL come from the germline V gene (reference sequence). The CDR3 DNA sequence: TGTGCCAGCAGCCCCCAGGGAGGGACGGGAGGCAATTCACCCCTCCACTTT. Its protein product is CASSPQGGTGGNSPLHF.

This clonotype was observed many times. This sequence joins TRBV7-9 and TRBJ2-7; D gene uncertain. Deletions cut 5 bases from V and 2 bases from J, with 16 bases between. The CDR3 extends over 15 amino acids. CDR1 and CDR2 (germline): SEHNR, FQNEAQ (reference sequence). This CDR3 is CASSLGPGITYEQYF. The CDR3 coding sequence is TGTGCCAGCAGCCTCGGCCCAGGTATCACCTACGAGCAGTACTTC.

This chain joins TRBV11-2 and TRBJ2-4; D is unclear. The J call is uncertain, as TRBJ2-7 better fits the DNA end. The CDR3 extends over 12 amino acids. CDR1 and CDR2 from the germline V gene are SGHAT and FQNNGV. The CDR3 is CASSSLVAEQYF. The CDR3 coding sequence is TGTGCCAGCAGCTCCCTAGTAGCCGAGCAGTACTTC.

This rearrangement joins TRBV28 to TRBJ2-3; maybe TRBD2 (6 bases). Per germline, CDR1 MDHEN and CDR2 SYDVKM. V shed 4 bases and J shed 6 bases, with 14 bases lying between them. The CDR3 has 14 residues. The CDR3, as DNA: TGTGCCAGCAGTTGGGACTGGGACCAGGATACGCAGTATTTT. Residues: CASSWDWDQDTQYF.

The table lists this clonotype with many counts. The chain links TRBV29-1 to TRBJ2-7; possibly TRBD1 or TRBD2 for D (5 bases each). CDR1 SQVTM and CDR2 ANQGSEA come from the germline V gene. The CDR3 totals 13 residues. Trimming removed 4 bases at V and 6 bases at J, with 16 bases between. The DNA for the CDR3 is TGCAGCGTTGGAGGGGCAGGGATTGGCGAGCAGTACTTC. It specifies CSVGGAGIGEQYF.

The chain joins TRBV7-9 to TRBJ2-3; 11 bases agree with TRBD2. With 5 bases clipped from V and 2 bases from J, the junction kept 6 bases outside the gene matches. The germline CDR1 and CDR2 sequences are SEHNR and FQNEAQ (reference sequence). CDR3 length: 16 residues. CDR3 nucleotide sequence: TGTGCCAGCAGCCCAGGGACTAGCGGCTACACAGATACGCAGTATTTT. Translated, it gives CASSPGTSGYTDTQYF.

This clonotype has a handful of counts. The V and J genes are TRBV20-1 and TRBJ2-3; TRBD2 is a possible D gene (5 bases). CDR1 DFQATT and CDR2 SNEGSKA come from the germline V gene (reference sequence). Trimming pared 6 bases from V and 4 bases from J, leaving 14 bases between. The CDR3 covers 13 residues. For the CDR3, the DNA is TGCAGTGCGCCAATTTCGGGGTCAGATACGCAGTATTTT. Its translation: CSAPISGSDTQYF.

The chain recombines TRBV11-2 with TRBJ2-2; either TRBD1 or TRBD2 may fit D (5 bases each). CDR1 SGHAT and CDR2 FQNNGV come from the germline V gene. CDR3 size: 15 residues. Deletions cut 0 bases from V and 5 bases from J, with 10 bases between. This chain's CDR3 is CASSLEGVKTGELFF. The DNA for the CDR3 is TGTGCCAGCAGCTTAGAGGGGGTAAAGACCGGGGAGCTGTTTTTT. The full variable domain, its missing parts supplied by reference TRBV11-2 and TRBJ2-2, is EAGVAQSPRYKIIEKRQSVAFWCNPISGHATLYWYQQILGQGPKLLIQFQNNGVVDDSQLPKDRFSAERLKGVDSTLKIQPAKLEDSAVYLCASSLEGVKTGELFFGEGSRLTVL.

The rearrangement uses TRBV19 and TRBJ2-7; no firm D call. The CDR3 extends over 12 amino acids. Between the trimmed V and J ends, which lost 4 bases and 0 bases, there was a span of 4 bases. Germline CDR1 LNHDA, CDR2 SQIVND (reference sequence). CDR3: CASSNNSYEQYF. CDR3 sequence (DNA): TGTGCCAGTAGTAACAACTCCTACGAGCAGTACTTC. Full variable domain (remainder filled in from reference TRBV19 and TRBJ2-7): DGGITQSPKYLFRKEGQNVTLSCEQNLNHDAMYWYRQDPGQGLRLIYYSQIVNDFQKGDIAEGYSVSREKKESFPLTVTSAQKNPTAFYLCASSNNSYEQYFGPGTRLTVT.

The chain has TRBV7-2 and TRBJ2-5; TRBD2 matches 9 bases. The DNA matches TRBJ2-7 better at its end, which makes the J call doubtful. The CDR3 contains 12 residues. Per the germline V gene, CDR1 is SGHTA and CDR2 is FQGNSA. In nucleotides, the CDR3 is TGTGCCAGCAGGACTAGCGGCTACGAGCAGTACTTC. Amino acid sequence: CASRTSGYEQYF.

The rearrangement joins TRBV24-1 to TRBJ2-5; tentatively, D is TRBD1 (5 bases). The CDR3 covers 13 residues. V dropped 6 bases and J dropped 6 bases, with 13 bases sitting between them. Germline assignment: CDR1 KGHDR and CDR2 SFDVKD. The CDR3 region is CATSLPGKKTQYF. Written as DNA, the CDR3 is TGTGCCACCAGTCTCCCAGGGAAGAAGACCCAGTACTTC.